Included here is one T cell receptor beta chain sequence, with context. The data were taken from a study of glioma-infiltrating T cells after dendritic cell vaccination. The wider study: Dendritic cell vaccine was injected intradermally three times, biweekly.

V gave up 5 bases and J gave up 3 bases, with 20 bases separating them. The CDR3 spans 17 residues. The V gene's germline CDR1 is SGHAT and CDR2 FQNNGV. Assay: immunoSEQ multiplex PCR; the TCRdb copy retains only in-frame clones and omits some. The repertoire has around 60,000 clones, around 85% of them found once; the top ten carry 9%. Described time point: after dendritic cell vaccination, including at tumor progression/relapse. Blood PBMC samples: pre-vaccination, two weeks post third vaccination, and at tumor progression. The sequencing used blood, collected after dendritic cell vaccination. The rearrangement links TRBV11-2 to TRBJ1-3; tentative D call: TRBD1 (5 bases). The clonotype was recovered from a human donor with glioblastoma. The CDR3 loop is CASSLLGPSLLGNTIYF. The CDR3 DNA reads as TGTGCCAGCAGCCTATTGGGGCCGTCCCTGCTTGGAAACACCATATATTTT.